The 26 T cell receptor beta chains given below trace back to one sample, sequenced in a study of blood T cells in healthy people across ages. The authors ran a second PCR of about 6 to 11 cycles using a sample-barcoded 5' primer and a J-beta primer mix. Each CDR3 protein is one row after TCRdb ran MiXCR on the 5' RACE reads. The sample contains about a million distinct CDR3 sequences, around 48% of which appear only once. Sequences were obtained from blood. These receptors were obtained from a man aged 30 to 45 in good health.

The chain recombines TRBV10-3 with TRBJ2-3; D tentatively fits TRBD1 or TRBD2 (5 bases each). The CDR3 runs to 15 residues. CDR1 ENHRY and CDR2 SYGVKD come from the germline V gene. The V gene lost 8 bases and the J gene lost 1 base, with 16 bases spanning the gap. The CDR3 loop reads CAIAPTGTGTDTQYF. The CDR3 nucleotides are TGTGCCATCGCACCTACCGGGACCGGCACAGATACGCAGTATTTT.

A word on this clonotype: A read error may account for a junction end that differs from germline. This chain links TRBV3-1 with TRBJ2-2; 8 nucleotides line up with TRBD1. CDR3 length equals 16 residues. Germline CDR1 reads LGHDT; CDR2 reads YNNKEL (reference sequence). The CDR3 DNA reads as TGTGCCAGCAACCAAGGGGTGACAGGGGCCACCGGGGAGCTGTTTTTT. Protein product: CASNQGVTGATGELFF.

About this clonotype: At one boundary the junction diverges from the germline segment, which might be a read error. The J gene is TRBJ1-2, the V gene TRBV2, with D unclear. The V gene's germline CDR1 is SNHLY and CDR2 FYNNEI. This CDR3 is built from 13 residues. The CDR3 DNA sequence: TGTGCCAGCAGTGAAGCAGCAGCGGCTGGCCACACCTTC. Translation: CASSEAAAAGHTF.

The CDR3 sequence: CATSRPRSSYNEQFF. The CDR3 DNA follows: TGTGCCACCAGCAGGCCGCGGTCCTCCTACAATGAGCAGTTCTTC. The J gene is TRBJ2-1, the V gene TRBV15, with D unresolved. Trimming removed 3 bases from V and 0 bases from J, with 9 bases in between. CDR3 length equals 15 residues. Germline-derived CDR1 and CDR2 are LNHNV and YYDKDF (reference sequence).

This chain connects TRBV4-1 to TRBJ2-5; possible D gene TRBD1, 6 bases. This CDR3 comprises 15 residues. Trimming left V 4 bases short and J 2 bases short, with 14 bases between. Germline CDR1 is MGHRA and CDR2 is YSYEKL. Written as DNA, the CDR3 is TGCGCCAGCAGCCGTACCTCGGACAGACAAGAGACCCAGTACTTC. Translation gives CASSRTSDRQETQYF.

This chain joins TRBV12-3 or TRBV12-4 and TRBJ1-2; D perhaps matches TRBD1 (5 bases). The CDR3 sequence is 17 residues long. Trimming pared 3 bases from V and 0 bases from J, leaving 17 bases between. The CDR3 DNA sequence: TGTGCCAGCAGTTTGCAGGGCCCACAAGCGACTAACTATGGCTACACCTTC. Translating it yields CASSLQGPQATNYGYTF.

The J gene is TRBJ2-5, the V gene TRBV2; TRBD2 agrees at 12 bases. With 5 bases clipped from V and 13 bases from J, the junction kept 14 bases outside the gene matches. Germline V CDR1 and CDR2: SNHLY, FYNNEI. This CDR3 has 15 residues. The CDR3 DNA is TGTGCCAGCAGTACTCAGTCTAGCGGGGGGGCCGGTCGGTACTTC. It is translated as CASSTQSSGGAGRYF.

The chain has TRBV6-5 and TRBJ2-7; the D gene could be TRBD1 or TRBD2 (5 bases each). This CDR3 spans 14 amino acids. Germline V CDR1 and CDR2: MNHEY, SVGAGI. The V and J ends lost 10 bases and 7 bases respectively, with 23 bases between them. The chain's CDR3 is CATESGRNYNEQYF. CDR3 nucleotides: TGTGCCACCGAATCGGGACGCAACTACAATGAGCAGTACTTC.

In this sample, this clonotype turned up a few times. CDR3 residues: CSAIPQGTTDTQYF. The CDR3 DNA reads as TGCAGTGCTATCCCCCAGGGGACTACAGATACGCAGTATTTT. This chain joins TRBV20-1 and TRBJ2-3, with D possibly called TRBD1 or TRBD2 (6 bases each). There are 14 residues in the CDR3. Germline lookup yields CDR1 DFQATT and CDR2 SNEGSKA (reference sequence). The V end lost 4 bases, the J end lost 3 bases, and 14 bases lay between the germline ends.

The chain employs TRBV2 and TRBJ1-2; D call uncertain. The CDR3 sequence is 13 residues long. The germline V gene encodes CDR1 SNHLY and CDR2 FYNNEI. V was shortened by 6 bases and J by 7 bases, with 15 bases between the two germline ends. The CDR3 sequence: CASSSGVRFGYTF. CDR3 nucleotides: TGTGCCAGCAGCTCCGGTGTGAGGTTTGGCTACACCTTC. Complete variable domain (other parts from reference TRBV2 and TRBJ1-2): EPEVTQTPSHQVTQMGQEVILRCVPISNHLYFYWYRQILGQKVEFLVSFYNNEISEKSEIFDDQFSVERPDGSNFTLKIRSTKLEDSAMYFCASSSGVRFGYTFGSGTRLTVV.

The CDR3 DNA is TGCAGTGCTAGGGCTAGCGGGGGGCCCCGCACAGATACGCAGTATTTT. It codes for CSARASGGPRTDTQYF. The rearrangement uses TRBV20-1 and TRBJ2-3, with 11 nucleotides matching TRBD2. From germline, CDR1 is DFQATT and CDR2 SNEGSKA (reference sequence). The CDR3 totals 16 residues. V shed 3 bases, J shed 1 base, and the junction held 6 bases outside the gene matches.

This clonotype was picked up one time. The J gene is TRBJ2-1, the V gene TRBV29-1; 7 positions agree with TRBD2. The V gene's germline CDR1 is SQVTM and CDR2 ANQGSEA. V dropped 6 bases and J dropped 4; count of bases not matched to a gene: 6. The CDR3 runs to 13 residues. Here the CDR3 reads CSVGGDYYNEQFF. The DNA of the CDR3 is TGCAGCGTCGGCGGGGACTATTACAATGAGCAGTTCTTC.

The rearrangement uses TRBV6-2 or TRBV6-3 and TRBJ2-2, with a tentative D call TRBD2 (6 bases). The CDR3 length is 16 residues. Trimming pared 7 bases from V and 3 bases from J, leaving 18 bases between. Looked up from germline, CDR1 is MNHEY and CDR2 is SVGEGT. The CDR3 DNA is TGTGCCAGCACTATCGGGGGAAACGAACACACCGGGGAGCTGTTTTTT. The encoded protein is CASTIGGNEHTGELFF.

The rearrangement uses TRBV20-1 and TRBJ1-1, with 10 bases lining up with TRBD1. Germline values: CDR1 DFQATT, CDR2 SNEGSKA (reference sequence). Trimming removed 6 bases from V and 7 bases from J; junction bases left unmatched: 8. The length of the CDR3 is 13 residues. The chain's CDR3 is CSAAPGTGVEAFF. CDR3 DNA sequence: TGCAGTGCAGCTCCCGGGACAGGGGTTGAAGCTTTCTTT.

The CDR3 DNA reads as TGTGCCAGCAGTGACTCCGGATTAAACACCGGGGAGCTGTTTTTT. Translating gives CASSDSGLNTGELFF. This chain uses TRBV6-4 with TRBJ2-2; no reliable D call. Germline CDR1 reads MRHNA; CDR2 reads SNTAGT. V lost 0 bases and J lost 2, with 7 bases in between. CDR3 length: 15 residues.

CDR3 region: CASSYGSGTGVSEQYF. As DNA, the CDR3 is TGTGCCAGCAGCTATGGTAGCGGGACAGGGGTGAGCGAGCAGTACTTC. The chain combines TRBV3-1 with TRBJ2-5, with 10 positions matching TRBD1. The assigned J gene may be wrong: the sequence end matches TRBJ2-7 better. The CDR3 runs 16 residues. The germline CDR1 and CDR2 sequences are LGHDT and YNNKEL (reference sequence).

This chain connects TRBV12-3 or TRBV12-4 to TRBJ2-3; D is ambiguous. V was pared by 2 bases and J by 0 bases, with 9 bases between. The CDR3 consists of 15 residues. CDR3 bases: TGTGCCAGCAGTTTACGCAGTGTAAGCACAGATACGCAGTATTTT. Amino acids: CASSLRSVSTDTQYF.

This clonotype was observed a handful of times. V is TRBV10-3 and J is TRBJ2-7; D tentatively fits TRBD1 or TRBD2 (6 bases each). This CDR3 has 13 residues. Germline values: CDR1 ENHRY, CDR2 SYGVKD. V shed 4 bases and J shed 6 bases, with 13 bases lying between them. CDR3 amino acids: CAISGQSGAEQYF. Written as DNA, the CDR3 is TGTGCCATCAGTGGGCAATCGGGGGCCGAGCAGTACTTC.

The chain couples TRBV6-5 to TRBJ2-7; 8 nucleotides match TRBD1. Trimming removed 6 bases from V and 6 bases from J; junction bases left unmatched: 10. From germline, CDR1 is MNHEY and CDR2 SVGAGI. This CDR3 has 14 residues. This CDR3 reads CASRPGQDPLEQYF. CDR3 in DNA: TGTGCCAGCAGGCCGGGACAGGATCCCCTCGAGCAGTACTTC.

This clonotype was picked up a small number of times. V is TRBV27 and J is TRBJ2-1; D is possibly TRBD1 (6 bases). This CDR3 is 15 amino acids long. The germline gives CDR1 MNHEY, CDR2 SMNVEV (reference sequence). Trimming shortened V by 6 bases and J by 2 bases, and 14 bases separated the two germline ends. The CDR3 here is CASRGQTGTYNEQFF. The CDR3 DNA sequence: TGTGCCAGCAGGGGTCAGACAGGAACCTACAATGAGCAGTTCTTC.

The chain carries TRBV11-1 and TRBJ2-7; D unclear. The CDR3 length is 15 residues. V lost 5 bases and J lost 2, with 16 bases in between. The germline CDR1 and CDR2 sequences are SGHAT and FQDESV (reference sequence). The DNA for the CDR3 is TGTGCCAGCAGCCCTCCAGGACGGAGTCCCTACGAGCAGTACTTC. The encoded protein is CASSPPGRSPYEQYF.

This clonotype was counted once. This chain connects TRBV7-9 to TRBJ2-4, with 8 bases that match TRBD1. Germline lookup yields CDR1 SEHNR and CDR2 FQNEAQ (reference sequence). The CDR3 is made up of 15 amino acids. Trimming removed 2 bases from V and 6 bases from J; junction bases left unmatched: 6. CDR3 nucleotides: TGTGCCAGCAGCTTAACCGGACAGGGTCCAAACATTCAGTACTTC. The encoded protein is CASSLTGQGPNIQYF.

The chain is built from TRBV20-1 and TRBJ1-2; unclear D gene. The CDR3 sequence is 12 residues long. Germline CDR1 and CDR2: DFQATT and SNEGSKA (reference sequence). The V end lost 5 bases, the J end lost 4 bases, and 11 bases lay between the germline ends. The CDR3 coding sequence is TGCAGTGCTGTGGGCGCCAGCTATGGCTACACCTTC. This codes for CSAVGASYGYTF.

The chain carries TRBV2 and TRBJ2-1; D gene uncertain. The CDR3 is 15 amino acids. V was clipped by 8 bases and J by 0 bases, with 14 bases between them. CDR1 SNHLY and CDR2 FYNNEI come from the germline V gene. The CDR3 region has the DNA TGTGCCAGCGGAGAGGATAACCTCTCCTACAATGAGCAGTTCTTC. It encodes CASGEDNLSYNEQFF.

This rearrangement joins TRBV20-1 to TRBJ2-1; the match to TRBD2 covers 7 bases. There are 15 residues in the CDR3. Looked up from germline, CDR1 is DFQATT and CDR2 is SNEGSKA (reference sequence). V gave up 3 bases and J gave up 7 bases; unmatched junction bases: 12. The CDR3 DNA reads as TGCAGTGCTAGTATAGGCGGGGGTCAGACTAATGAGCAGTTCTTC. Amino acids: CSASIGGGQTNEQFF.

The CDR3 region has the DNA TGTGCCAGCAGTTACTCGATAACCCAGCGGTACACAGATACGCAGTATTTT. As protein: CASSYSITQRYTDTQYF. The rearrangement joins TRBV6-2 or TRBV6-3 to TRBJ2-3, with a possible D match to TRBD2 (5 bases). V was shortened by 0 bases and J by 2 bases, with 15 bases between the two germline ends. CDR1 and CDR2 from the germline V gene are MNHEY and SVGEGT. The CDR3 contains 17 residues.